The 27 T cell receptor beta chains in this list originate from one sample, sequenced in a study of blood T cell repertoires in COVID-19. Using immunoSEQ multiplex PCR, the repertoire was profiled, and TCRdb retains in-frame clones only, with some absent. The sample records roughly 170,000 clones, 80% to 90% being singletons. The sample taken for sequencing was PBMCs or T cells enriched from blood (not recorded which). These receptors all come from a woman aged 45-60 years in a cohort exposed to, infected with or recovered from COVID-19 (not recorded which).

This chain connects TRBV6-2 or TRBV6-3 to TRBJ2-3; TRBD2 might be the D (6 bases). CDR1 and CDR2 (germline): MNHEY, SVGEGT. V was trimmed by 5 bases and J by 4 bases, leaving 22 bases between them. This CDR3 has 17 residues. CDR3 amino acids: CASSTGTRGFGADTQYF. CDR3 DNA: TGTGCCAGCAGTACCGGGACTCGGGGATTCGGAGCAGATACGCAGTATTTT.

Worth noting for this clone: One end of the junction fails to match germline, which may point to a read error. The CDR3 DNA follows: TGTGCCAGCAGTGATCTACTAGCGGGAGAAAGGAGGTTAGACTTC. This encodes CASSDLLAGERRLDF. This chain connects TRBV28 to TRBJ2-4, with 11 bases matching TRBD2. This CDR3 region has 15 residues. The germline CDR1 and CDR2 sequences are MDHEN and SYDVKM. The entire variable domain, with the rest obtained from reference TRBV28 and TRBJ2-4, is as follows: DVKVTQSSRYLVKRTGEKVFLECVQDMDHENMFWYRQDPGLGLRLIYFSYDVKMKEKGDIPEGYSVSREKKERFSLILESASTNQTSMYLCASSDLLAGERRLDFGAGTRLSVL.

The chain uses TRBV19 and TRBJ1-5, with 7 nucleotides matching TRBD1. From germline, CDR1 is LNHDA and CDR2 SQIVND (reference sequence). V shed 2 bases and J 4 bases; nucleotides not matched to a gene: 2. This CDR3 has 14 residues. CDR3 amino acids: CASSIWDRNQPQHF. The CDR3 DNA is TGTGCCAGTAGTATATGGGACAGAAATCAGCCCCAGCATTTT.

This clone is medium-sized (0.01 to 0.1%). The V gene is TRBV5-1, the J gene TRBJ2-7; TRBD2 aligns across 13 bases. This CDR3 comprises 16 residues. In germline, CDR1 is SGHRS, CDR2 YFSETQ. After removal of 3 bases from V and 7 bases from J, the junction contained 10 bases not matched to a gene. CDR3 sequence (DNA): TGCGCCAGCAGCTCGCCGGGACTAGCGGGGTCGGTTGAGCAGTACTTC. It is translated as CASSSPGLAGSVEQYF. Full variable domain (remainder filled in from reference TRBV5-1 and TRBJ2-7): KAGVTQTPRYLIKTRGQQVTLSCSPISGHRSVSWYQQTPGQGLQFLFEYFSETQRNKGNFPGRFSGRQFSNSRSEMNVSTLELGDSALYLCASSSPGLAGSVEQYFGPGTRLTVT.

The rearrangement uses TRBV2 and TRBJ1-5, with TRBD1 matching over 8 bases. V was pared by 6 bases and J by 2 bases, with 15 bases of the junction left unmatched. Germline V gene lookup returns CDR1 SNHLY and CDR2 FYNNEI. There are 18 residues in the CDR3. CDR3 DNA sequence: TGTGCCAGCAGCCGTAGTAGGACAGGGTCCGAGGGCAATCAGCCCCAGCATTTT. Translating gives CASSRSRTGSEGNQPQHF.

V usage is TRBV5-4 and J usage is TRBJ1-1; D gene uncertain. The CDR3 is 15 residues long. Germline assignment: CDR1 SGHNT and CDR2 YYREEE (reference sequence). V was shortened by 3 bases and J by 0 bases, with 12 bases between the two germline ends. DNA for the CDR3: TGTGCCAGCAGCTCTCCCAACCCTATGAACACTGAAGCTTTCTTT. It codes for CASSSPNPMNTEAFF.

CDR3 loop: CASSGSELMNTGELFF. DNA for the CDR3: TGCGCCAGCAGTGGGTCGGAGCTGATGAACACCGGGGAGCTGTTTTTT. The rearrangement joins TRBV10-1 to TRBJ2-2; D not certain. Trimming cost V 4 bases and J 1 base, with 13 bases left between them. The CDR3 loop spans 16 amino acids. In germline, CDR1 is WNHNN, CDR2 SYGVQD (reference sequence).

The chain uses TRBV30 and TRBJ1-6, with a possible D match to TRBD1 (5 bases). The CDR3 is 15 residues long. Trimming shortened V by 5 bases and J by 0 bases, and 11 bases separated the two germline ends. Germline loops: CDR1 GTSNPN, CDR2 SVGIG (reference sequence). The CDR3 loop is CAWGHESSYNSPLHF. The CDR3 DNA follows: TGTGCCTGGGGACATGAGAGCTCCTATAATTCACCCCTCCACTTT.

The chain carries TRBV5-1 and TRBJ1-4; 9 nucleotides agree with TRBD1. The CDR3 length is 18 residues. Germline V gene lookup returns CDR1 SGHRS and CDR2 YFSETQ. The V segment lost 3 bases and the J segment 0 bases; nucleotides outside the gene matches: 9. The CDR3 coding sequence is TGCGCCAGCAGCTCGCCGGGACAGGGACTCTCAACTAATGAAAAACTGTTTTTT. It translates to CASSSPGQGLSTNEKLFF.

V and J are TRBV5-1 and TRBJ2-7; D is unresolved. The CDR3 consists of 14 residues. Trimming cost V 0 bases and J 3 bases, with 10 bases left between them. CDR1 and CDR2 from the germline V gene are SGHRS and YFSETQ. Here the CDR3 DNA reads TGCGCCAGCAGCTTGGGTCTGTCGGTCTACGAGCAGTACTTC. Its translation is CASSLGLSVYEQYF.

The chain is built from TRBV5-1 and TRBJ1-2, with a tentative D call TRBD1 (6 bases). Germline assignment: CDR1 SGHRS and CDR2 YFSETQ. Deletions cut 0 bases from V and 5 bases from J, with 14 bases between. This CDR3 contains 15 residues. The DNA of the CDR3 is TGCGCCAGCAGCTTGGAACAGGGTTACTCGTATGGCTACACCTTC. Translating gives CASSLEQGYSYGYTF.

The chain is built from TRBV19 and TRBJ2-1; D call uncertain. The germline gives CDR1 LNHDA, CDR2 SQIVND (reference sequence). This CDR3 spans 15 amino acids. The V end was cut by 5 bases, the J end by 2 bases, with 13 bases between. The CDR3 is CASSLGPNPYNEQFF. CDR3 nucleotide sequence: TGTGCCAGTAGTCTGGGCCCAAACCCCTACAATGAGCAGTTCTTC. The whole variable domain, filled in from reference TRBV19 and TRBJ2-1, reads DGGITQSPKYLFRKEGQNVTLSCEQNLNHDAMYWYRQDPGQGLRLIYYSQIVNDFQKGDIAEGYSVSREKKESFPLTVTSAQKNPTAFYLCASSLGPNPYNEQFFGPGTRLTVL.

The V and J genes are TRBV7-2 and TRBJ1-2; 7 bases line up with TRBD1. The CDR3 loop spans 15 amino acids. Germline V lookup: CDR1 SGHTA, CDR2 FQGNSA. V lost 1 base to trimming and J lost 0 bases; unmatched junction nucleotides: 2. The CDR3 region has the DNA TGTGCCAGCAGCTTAGGACAGGGACCTAACTATGGCTACACCTTC. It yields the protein CASSLGQGPNYGYTF.

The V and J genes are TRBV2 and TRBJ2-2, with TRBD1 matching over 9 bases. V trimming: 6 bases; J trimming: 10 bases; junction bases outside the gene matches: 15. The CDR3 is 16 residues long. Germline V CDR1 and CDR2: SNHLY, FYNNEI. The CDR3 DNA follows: TGTGCCAGCAGGAAAGTAGGGGGACAGGGTTTACTGGAGCTGTTTTTT. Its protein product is CASRKVGGQGLLELFF. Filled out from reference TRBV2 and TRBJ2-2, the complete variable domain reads EPEVTQTPSHQVTQMGQEVILRCVPISNHLYFYWYRQILGQKVEFLVSFYNNEISEKSEIFDDQFSVERPDGSNFTLKIRSTKLEDSAMYFCASRKVGGQGLLELFFGEGSRLTVL.

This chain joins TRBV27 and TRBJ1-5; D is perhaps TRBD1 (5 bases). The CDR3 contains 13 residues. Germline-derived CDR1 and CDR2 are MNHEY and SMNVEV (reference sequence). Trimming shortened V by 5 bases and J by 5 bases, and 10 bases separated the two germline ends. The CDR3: CASSAGQHQPQHF. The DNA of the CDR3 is TGTGCCAGCAGTGCCGGACAACATCAGCCCCAGCATTTT.

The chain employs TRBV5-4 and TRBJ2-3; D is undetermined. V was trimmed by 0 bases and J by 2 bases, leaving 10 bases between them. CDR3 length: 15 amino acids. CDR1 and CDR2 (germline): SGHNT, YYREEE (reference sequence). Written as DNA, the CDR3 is TGTGCCAGCAGCTTGGACCCTACGGTCACAGATACGCAGTATTTT. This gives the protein CASSLDPTVTDTQYF.

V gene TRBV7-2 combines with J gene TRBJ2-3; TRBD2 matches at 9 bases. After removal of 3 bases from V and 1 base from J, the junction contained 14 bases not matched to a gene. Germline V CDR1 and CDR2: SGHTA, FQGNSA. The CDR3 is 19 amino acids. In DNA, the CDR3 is TGTGCCAGCAGCTTCCCCCCGGGTGGGGCTAGCGGGGGCACAGATACGCAGTATTTT. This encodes CASSFPPGGASGGTDTQYF.

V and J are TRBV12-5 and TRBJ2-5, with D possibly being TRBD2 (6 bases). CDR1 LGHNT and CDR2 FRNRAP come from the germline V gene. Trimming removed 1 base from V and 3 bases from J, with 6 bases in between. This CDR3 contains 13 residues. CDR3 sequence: CASGLGGEETQYF. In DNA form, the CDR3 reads TGTGCTAGTGGTTTGGGGGGGGAAGAGACCCAGTACTTC. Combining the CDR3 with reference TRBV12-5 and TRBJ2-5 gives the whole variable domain DARVTQTPRHKVTEMGQEVTMRCQPILGHNTVFWYRQTMMQGLELLAYFRNRAPLDDSGMPKDRFSAEMPDATLATLKIQPSEPRDSAVYFCASGLGGEETQYFGPGTRLLVL.

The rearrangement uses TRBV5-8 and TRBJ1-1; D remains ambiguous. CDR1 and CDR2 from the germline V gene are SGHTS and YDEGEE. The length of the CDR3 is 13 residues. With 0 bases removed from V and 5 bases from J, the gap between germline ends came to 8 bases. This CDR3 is CASSLGEGTEAFF. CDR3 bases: TGTGCCAGCAGCTTGGGGGAGGGAACTGAAGCTTTCTTT.

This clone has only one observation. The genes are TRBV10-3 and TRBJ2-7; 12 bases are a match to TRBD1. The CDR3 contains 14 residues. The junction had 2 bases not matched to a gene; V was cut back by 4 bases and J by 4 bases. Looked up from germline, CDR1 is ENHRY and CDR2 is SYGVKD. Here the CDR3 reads CAISGGQGAYEQYF. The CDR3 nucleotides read TGTGCCATCAGTGGGGGACAGGGGGCTTACGAGCAGTACTTC.

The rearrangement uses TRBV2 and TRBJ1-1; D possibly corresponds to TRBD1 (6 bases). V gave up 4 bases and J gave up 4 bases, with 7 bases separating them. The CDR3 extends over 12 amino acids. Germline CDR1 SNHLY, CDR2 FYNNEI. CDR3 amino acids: CASSGRGTEAFF. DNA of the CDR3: TGTGCCAGCAGTGGCAGGGGCACTGAAGCTTTCTTT. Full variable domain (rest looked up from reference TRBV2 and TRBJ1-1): EPEVTQTPSHQVTQMGQEVILRCVPISNHLYFYWYRQILGQKVEFLVSFYNNEISEKSEIFDDQFSVERPDGSNFTLKIRSTKLEDSAMYFCASSGRGTEAFFGQGTRLTVV.

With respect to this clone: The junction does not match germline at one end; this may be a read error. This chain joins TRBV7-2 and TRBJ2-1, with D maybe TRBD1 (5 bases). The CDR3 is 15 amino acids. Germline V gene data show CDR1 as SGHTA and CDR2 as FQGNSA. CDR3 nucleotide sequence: TGTGCCAGCAGCTTAGTTTCAGGGTCCTCCAATGAGCAGTTCTTC. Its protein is CASSLVSGSSNEQFF.

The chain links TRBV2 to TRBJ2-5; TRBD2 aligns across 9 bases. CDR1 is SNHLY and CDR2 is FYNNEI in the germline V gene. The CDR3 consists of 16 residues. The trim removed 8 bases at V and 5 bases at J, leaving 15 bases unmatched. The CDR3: CASASEGSGGGETQYF. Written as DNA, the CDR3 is TGTGCCAGCGCCTCCGAGGGTAGCGGGGGAGGGGAGACCCAGTACTTC.

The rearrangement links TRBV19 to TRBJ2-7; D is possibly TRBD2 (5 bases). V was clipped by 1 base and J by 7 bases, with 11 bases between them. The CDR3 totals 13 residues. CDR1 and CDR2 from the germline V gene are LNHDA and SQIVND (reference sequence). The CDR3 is CASSIVGLSEQYF. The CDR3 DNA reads TGTGCCAGTAGTATAGTCGGACTCTCGGAGCAGTACTTC.

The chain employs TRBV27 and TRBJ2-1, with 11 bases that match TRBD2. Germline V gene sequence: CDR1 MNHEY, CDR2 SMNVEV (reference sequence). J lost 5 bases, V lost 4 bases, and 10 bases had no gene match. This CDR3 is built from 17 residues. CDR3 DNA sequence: TGTGCCAGCAGTTATCACACGCGACTAGCGGGAAACAATGAGCAGTTCTTC. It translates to CASSYHTRLAGNNEQFF.

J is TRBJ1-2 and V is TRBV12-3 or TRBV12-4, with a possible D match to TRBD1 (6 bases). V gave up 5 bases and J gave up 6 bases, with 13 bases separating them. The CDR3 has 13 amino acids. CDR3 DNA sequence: TGTGCCAGCAGTCCAACAGGGCTTGATGGCTACACCTTC. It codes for CASSPTGLDGYTF.

CDR3 in DNA: TGTGCCAGCAGCTCCACTAGCGGGAGCTCCTACAATGAGCAGTTCTTC. It specifies CASSSTSGSSYNEQFF. The rearrangement links TRBV7-3 to TRBJ2-1; 11 nucleotides match TRBD2. J lost 0 bases, V lost 4 bases, and 2 bases had no gene match. The CDR3 loop spans 16 amino acids. Germline V gives CDR1 SGHTA, CDR2 FQGTGA.